This T cell receptor beta chain stems from a study of molecular identifiers for immune sequencing clone quantification (dated by TCRdb to 2016 to 2019). With regard to the full study: In a replicate experiment, RNA from roughly 18,000 or 92,000 naive CD8 T cells was split into five aliquots, four of which were sequenced. The study was a methods study using CD8 T cells to benchmark molecular-identifier clustering-based TCR repertoire sequencing (MIDCIRS) and TCR RNA copy counting. The research as a whole found: When barcode sub-clustering was not used, chimeric consensus sequences inflated TCR diversity, with chimeras reaching as high as 47%. Modeling gave around 3.3 recovered TCR RNA copies per cell versus around 10 by digital PCR, implying around 30% capture efficiency. The naive libraries included spiked-in Jurkat TCR RNA (about ten copies' worth), and this Jurkat TCR RNA is not part of the donor repertoire. Clones above 20 RNA copies held over 97% of molecules in CMV-specific effector cells but under 1% in naive cells. A single cell's worth of spiked-in Jurkat TCR RNA was reported detectable even among 850,000 to 1,000,000 naive CD8 T cells. The sizes of highly expanded clones could end up underestimated when identical TCR molecules share a barcode.

The library was prepared using PCR. Sequencing was performed on an Illumina HiSeq 4000. Bulk TCR libraries were prepared as previously described, using TCR primers listed in Table S5. Purification of total RNA was performed with the Qiagen AllPrep DNA/RNA kit. Reads from multiple sequencing runs of the same library were pooled before analysis. In the original analysis: Reads were retained only if an exact TCR constant sequence was present, and the retained reads were trimmed to 150 nt and grouped according to their 12-nt molecular barcodes. Reads within each barcode group were sub-clustered using a 15% Levenshtein threshold, and quality-weighted consensus sequences were constructed for each RNA molecule. Non-functional sequences were discarded, and so were lower-count sequences lying one edit away from another sequence. Based on fitting two negative binomial distributions, any barcode sub-cluster with under 20% of the maximum read count was discarded. The public reads were run again by TCRdb, first through fastp at Q25 and then through MiXCR, and only productive beta chains were kept. Each record represents a unique CDR3 protein, reported with the most common genes and DNA among its rows. For this entry, the V and J calls and clone size follow TCRdb and not the study's own pipeline. Within this sample are 45,000 to 65,000 distinct CDR3 sequences, with approximately 26% of them counted one time only. In total, the top ten clones hold under 2% of the sample.

Libraries of naive CD8 T cells were built from anywhere between roughly 19,000 and 1,000,000 sorted cells, with 10%, 30% or 50% of the purified RNA used. Naive CD8 T cells, defined as CD8+CD4-CCR7+CD45RA+, were FACS-sorted into RLT Plus buffer on a BD FACSAria II. Detection sensitivity was tested by spiking Jurkat RNA equal to ten TCR copies' worth into samples containing about 19,000-1,000,000 naive CD8 T cells. CD8 T cells were enriched with RosetteSep CD8+ T Cell Enrichment Cocktail and Ficoll-Paque, followed by ACK red cell lysis. According to the germline V gene, CDR1 reads SGHTA and CDR2 reads FQGNSA. The CDR3 measures 15 amino acids from cysteine to phenylalanine. Only the CDR3 part of the read is kept: 45 bases, read in frame from the first base. After removal of 5 bases from V and 4 bases from J, the junction retains 7 bases not matched to a gene. About this clonotype itself: What antigen it recognizes has not been identified. Base qualities were left out, and no much larger clone turns up one base away.

The chain is assembled from TRBV7-2 and TRBJ2-7; 11 middle bases align to TRBD1. The TCR originated in a human donor in good health. Some libraries in this study had Jurkat cell RNA spiked in. Specimen: naive CD8+ T cells from blood, with Jurkat cell RNA spiked in. Per the publication, the cell subset or site label means: FACS-sorted CD8+CD4-CCR7+CD45RA+ naive T cells. The CDR3 region: CASSPRDRGWYEQYF. The nucleotides read TGTGCCAGCAGCCCACGGGACAGGGGGTGGTACGAGCAGTACTTC.